This T cell receptor beta chain is from a study of blood T cell repertoires in COVID-19. Study context: Some COVID-19 samples were acute and others convalescent; all came from the United States, Italy and Spain.

The method was immunoSEQ multiplex PCR; TCRdb's version includes in-frame clones alone and lacks a portion of them. The sample lists around 150,000 clones, around 80% occurring once. The origin of this receptor is a man aged 60 to 75 with acute or convalescent COVID-19. Sequencing input: peripheral blood.

CDR3 coding DNA: TGCGCCAGCAGCCCGCTAGGACTAGCGGGGGCTGCAGATACGCAGTATTTT. It is translated as CASSPLGLAGAADTQYF. This rearrangement joins TRBV4-3 to TRBJ2-3, with 13 bases matching TRBD2. The J segment lost 4 bases and the V segment lost 4 bases, leaving 8 bases of the junction unmatched. This CDR3 is built from 17 residues. Germline V gives CDR1 LGHNA, CDR2 YSLEER.